This T cell receptor (beta chain) was captured in a study of OX40 agonist ivuxolimab in advanced cancers. This CDR3 comprises 15 residues. Looked up from germline, CDR1 is LNHDA and CDR2 is SQIVND (reference sequence). With V trimmed by 6 bases and J by 4 bases, 7 bases remained unmatched. The study, taken as a whole, reports: Partial responders at 0.1-3.0 mg/kg showed near-lowest clonal expansion. In CD8+ T cells, expanded clones were on average more numerous than in CD4+.

The assay was immunoSEQ multiplex PCR, and TCRdb's table has in-frame clones only and misses some. This sample has 60,000 to 75,000 clones, with roughly 80% found just once. This clone was observed once. Its antigen is unknown. This material consisted of CD4+ or CD8+ T cells sorted from blood, taken in a trial of the OX40 agonist ivuxolimab. This chain uses TRBV19 with TRBJ2-1, with 9 bases aligning to TRBD1. This TCR was recovered from an adult with an advanced solid tumor such as melanoma, head and neck, liver or kidney cancer. The CDR3 coding sequence is TGTGCCAGTAGATCCGGACAGGGGCGATACAATGAGCAGTTCTTC. Translation gives CASRSGQGRYNEQFF.